Below, 27 T cell receptor beta chains from the same sample are listed, as sequenced in a study of shared clonotypes between healthy human individuals (dated by TCRdb to 2019 to 2021). Library method: the immunoSEQ multiplex PCR assay. The table was pulled from immuneACCESS by TCRdb, which kept in-frame rearrangements only. Such tables lose some clones; where checked, under half of the loss comes from unresolved V genes, and the rest has no known cause. The sample includes some 2 million clones, with 85% to 95% observed a single time. The biggest ten clones account for 0.1% to 0.15% of the sample. The sequenced sample was naive CD4+ T cells sorted from blood. The cell subset or site label here, explained by the study, means: CD45RA+ positively selected. The receptors were gathered from a young man in good health.

This clone was seen many times. The chain carries TRBV7-9 and TRBJ2-7; D is ambiguous. V lost 5 bases, J lost 1 base, and 12 bases lay in between. The CDR3 loop spans 14 amino acids. Germline lookup yields CDR1 SEHNR and CDR2 FQNEAQ (reference sequence). The CDR3 nucleotides read TGTGCCAGCAGCCCAACAGCTGGGTCCTACGAGCAGTACTTC. It yields the protein CASSPTAGSYEQYF.

The chain employs TRBV5-1 and TRBJ2-7; D ambiguous. Germline V gene lookup returns CDR1 SGHRS and CDR2 YFSETQ. The germline V and J ends were trimmed by 0 bases and 3 bases, with 7 bases remaining between them. The CDR3 covers 13 residues. The CDR3: CASSLVGIYEQYF. In DNA, the CDR3 is TGCGCCAGCAGCTTGGTAGGAATCTACGAGCAGTACTTC.

The chain has TRBV10-3 and TRBJ2-5, with D possibly TRBD1 on 6 matching bases. V lost 8 bases and J lost 5, with 15 bases in between. This CDR3 is built from 13 residues. Germline CDR1 reads ENHRY; CDR2 reads SYGVKD. This CDR3 reads CAIGGGQGETQYF. The CDR3 DNA reads TGTGCCATCGGTGGGGGTCAGGGGGAGACCCAGTACTTC.

The chain is built from TRBV19 and TRBJ2-6; weak D call: TRBD1 (6 bases). The germline V gene has CDR1 LNHDA and CDR2 SQIVND (reference sequence). V lost 4 bases to trimming and J lost 9 bases, with 19 bases between them. CDR3 size: 16 residues. The CDR3 DNA is TGTGCCAGTAGTACACCCTACAGGGTTGAGGGCAACGTCCTGACTTTC. It translates to CASSTPYRVEGNVLTF.

The rearrangement joins TRBV6-6 to TRBJ1-2; 8 bases align to TRBD1. The CDR3 is made up of 15 amino acids. CDR1 and CDR2 from the germline V gene are MNHNY and SVGAGI (reference sequence). The junction had 8 bases not matched to a gene; V was cut back by 4 bases and J by 4 bases. The DNA of the CDR3 is TGTGCCAGCAGTTGGTCCGGGACAGGAGTCTATGGCTACACCTTC. It encodes CASSWSGTGVYGYTF.

The V gene is TRBV5-4, the J gene TRBJ1-3; D ambiguous. V was trimmed by 0 bases and J by 2 bases, leaving 6 bases between them. The CDR3 covers 14 residues. Looked up from germline, CDR1 is SGHNT and CDR2 is YYREEE (reference sequence). The DNA for the CDR3 is TGTGCCAGCAGCTTGGGGGAACCTGGAAACACCATATATTTT. It codes for CASSLGEPGNTIYF.

The chain combines TRBV30 with TRBJ1-4, with no clear D. V lost 0 bases, J lost 4 bases, and 12 bases lay in between. This CDR3 region has 15 residues. Germline V lookup: CDR1 GTSNPN, CDR2 SVGIG (reference sequence). The CDR3 sequence: CAWSVRAGGNEKLFF. CDR3 in DNA: TGTGCCTGGAGTGTACGGGCAGGCGGTAATGAAAAACTGTTTTTT.

CDR3 sequence: CASSPGTGSTEAFF. CDR3 DNA sequence: TGTGCCAGCAGCCCCGGGACAGGGTCCACTGAAGCTTTCTTT. This rearrangement joins TRBV7-2 to TRBJ1-1; 9 bases agree with TRBD1. The trim removed 5 bases at V and 4 bases at J, leaving 5 bases unmatched. Germline V CDR1 and CDR2: SGHTA, FQGNSA. This CDR3 is built from 14 residues.

The gene calls are TRBV19 and TRBJ2-1; D uncertain. CDR1 and CDR2 from the germline V gene are LNHDA and SQIVND (reference sequence). The CDR3 has 16 amino acids. V dropped 1 base and J dropped 4 bases, with 14 bases sitting between them. In DNA, the CDR3 is TGTGCCAGTAGTATAGGGGCCCCGCTTCAATACAATGAGCAGTTCTTC. Its protein product is CASSIGAPLQYNEQFF.

V usage is TRBV7-2 and J usage is TRBJ1-2; the match to TRBD1 covers 7 bases. This CDR3 is 15 amino acids long. J lost 6 bases, V lost 4 bases, and 11 bases had no gene match. CDR1 is SGHTA and CDR2 is FQGNSA in the germline V gene. CDR3 region: CASSSPATGVHGYTF. For the CDR3, the DNA is TGTGCCAGCAGCTCCCCGGCCACAGGGGTGCATGGCTACACCTTC.

The chain recombines TRBV11-3 with TRBJ1-4; TRBD1 matches at 7 bases. The CDR3 extends over 14 amino acids. From germline, CDR1 is SGHNT and CDR2 YENEEA. With 5 bases clipped from V and 8 bases from J, the junction kept 8 bases outside the gene matches. CDR3 sequence: CASSLGGAPEKLFF. The CDR3 DNA sequence: TGTGCCAGCAGCCTAGGGGGCGCCCCGGAAAAACTGTTTTTT.

The chain carries TRBV5-8 and TRBJ2-2, with D perhaps assigned TRBD1 or TRBD2 (6 bases each). Germline lookup yields CDR1 SGHTS and CDR2 YDEGEE. This CDR3 has 16 amino acids. The V end was cut by 2 bases, the J end by 6 bases, with 17 bases between. CDR3 sequence (DNA): TGTGCCAGCAGCTTATCTTGGGGGGCCCAATCCGGGGAGCTGTTTTTT. Protein sequence: CASSLSWGAQSGELFF.

The chain uses TRBV13 and TRBJ2-3, with D possibly TRBD2 on 5 matching bases. This CDR3 has 15 amino acids. Germline CDR1 is PRHDT and CDR2 is FYEKMQ (reference sequence). V lost 5 bases and J lost 2, with 14 bases in between. Written as DNA, the CDR3 is TGTGCCAGCAGCACTAGTATCAGCTCCACAGATACGCAGTATTTT. Its protein product is CASSTSISSTDTQYF.

This chain uses TRBV6-1 with TRBJ2-7, with D possibly matching TRBD2 (5 bases). Germline values: CDR1 MNHNS, CDR2 SASEGT. Trimming left V 4 bases short and J 7 bases short, with 20 bases between. The CDR3 sequence is 15 residues long. CDR3 in amino acids: CASSGPWENAFEQYF. The CDR3, as DNA: TGTGCCAGCAGTGGGCCCTGGGAGAACGCCTTTGAGCAGTACTTC.

The chain is built from TRBV11-2 and TRBJ2-3; possible D gene TRBD2, 6 bases. The germline V gene encodes CDR1 SGHAT and CDR2 FQNNGV. This CDR3 contains 15 residues. Trimming took 3 bases from V and 0 from J, leaving 10 bases between them. DNA for the CDR3: TGTGCCAGCAGCTTCATTACTAGCAGCACAGATACGCAGTATTTT. Amino acids: CASSFITSSTDTQYF. Filled out from reference TRBV11-2 and TRBJ2-3, the complete variable domain reads EAGVAQSPRYKIIEKRQSVAFWCNPISGHATLYWYQQILGQGPKLLIQFQNNGVVDDSQLPKDRFSAERLKGVDSTLKIQPAKLEDSAVYLCASSFITSSTDTQYFGPGTRLTVL.

The V gene is TRBV6-1, the J gene TRBJ1-2, with TRBD1 matching over 10 bases. V was pared by 6 bases and J by 5 bases, with 6 bases of the junction left unmatched. The CDR3 contains 14 residues. Germline CDR1 and CDR2: MNHNS and SASEGT. This CDR3 reads CASSDGQGGYGYTF. CDR3 DNA sequence: TGTGCCAGCAGCGACGGACAGGGGGGATATGGCTACACCTTC.

This chain connects TRBV7-6 to TRBJ2-3; D remains ambiguous. V was cut by 1 base and J by 2 bases, with 13 bases left in between. Germline V lookup: CDR1 SGHVS, CDR2 FNYEAQ. The CDR3 is 16 amino acids. The CDR3 protein is CASSLGASHNTDTQYF. The CDR3 bases are TGTGCCAGCAGCTTAGGGGCAAGCCACAACACAGATACGCAGTATTTT.

The rearrangement links TRBV6-4 to TRBJ1-6; D is undetermined. The CDR3 length is 18 residues. V was cut by 5 bases and J by 0 bases, with 17 bases left in between. Looked up from germline, CDR1 is MRHNA and CDR2 is SNTAGT. The CDR3, as DNA: TGTGCCAGCAGTACCGGGCCTTCTCCGTACTCCTATAATTCACCCCTCCACTTT. It encodes CASSTGPSPYSYNSPLHF.

For this clone: Other DNA sequences in the sample encode the same CDR3. The rearrangement joins TRBV5-1 to TRBJ2-2, with TRBD1 matching over 11 bases. The germline V gene encodes CDR1 SGHRS and CDR2 YFSETQ. This CDR3 region has 17 residues. V lost 0 bases, J lost 4 bases, and 5 bases stayed unmatched. CDR3 in DNA: TGCGCCAGCAGCTTGGCAGGACAGGGGGCGGGCACCGGGGAGCTGTTTTTT. Protein: CASSLAGQGAGTGELFF.

The rearrangement joins TRBV29-1 to TRBJ1-1, with D perhaps matching TRBD1 (5 bases). The CDR3 extends over 10 amino acids. Trimming took off 6 bases at V and 8 bases at J, with 10 bases between the two ends. Germline loops: CDR1 SQVTM, CDR2 ANQGSEA. The CDR3 DNA reads TGCAGCGTGGGGGACTGGGAAGCTTTCTTT. It specifies CSVGDWEAFF.

This clone was seen only a few times. The chain couples TRBV27 to TRBJ2-3; 11 positions agree with TRBD1. The V and J ends lost 3 bases and 3 bases, in that order; junction bases with no gene match: 8. Per the germline V gene, CDR1 is MNHEY and CDR2 is SMNVEV (reference sequence). The CDR3 sequence is 17 residues long. The chain's CDR3 is CASSFLGQGAWTDTQYF. CDR3 DNA sequence: TGTGCCAGCAGTTTCCTCGGACAGGGGGCATGGACAGATACGCAGTATTTT.

This clone showed up many times. The chain employs TRBV28 and TRBJ1-5; maybe TRBD1 (6 bases). CDR1 is MDHEN, CDR2 SYDVKM, per germline. The V end was cut by 6 bases, the J end by 6 bases, with 12 bases between. This CDR3 spans 13 amino acids. The CDR3 DNA is TGTGCCAGCAGACCCTCGGACAGTCAGCCCCAGCATTTT. It yields the protein CASRPSDSQPQHF.

The gene calls are TRBV2 and TRBJ2-5, with 11 bases fitting TRBD1. The CDR3 runs 15 residues. The germline CDR1 and CDR2 sequences are SNHLY and FYNNEI. Trimming removed 3 bases from V and 3 bases from J; junction bases left unmatched: 3. CDR3 loop: CASSEGQGVKETQYF. CDR3 in DNA: TGTGCCAGCAGTGAGGGACAGGGGGTCAAAGAGACCCAGTACTTC.

The V and J genes are TRBV15 and TRBJ1-1; D perhaps matches TRBD1 (6 bases). Germline CDR1 is LNHNV and CDR2 is YYDKDF (reference sequence). Trimming left V 5 bases short and J 6 bases short, with 16 bases between. The CDR3 sequence is 14 residues long. The CDR3: CATSPQAGVPEAFF. DNA for the CDR3: TGTGCCACCAGCCCTCAGGCAGGGGTTCCTGAAGCTTTCTTT.

The rearrangement uses TRBV6-4 and TRBJ1-6, with a possible D match to TRBD1 (5 bases). Trimming cost V 5 bases and J 5 bases, with 13 bases left between them. The CDR3 length is 15 residues. CDR1 is MRHNA, CDR2 SNTAGT, per germline. CDR3 loop: CASSPQGGNNSPLHF. The CDR3 DNA follows: TGTGCCAGCAGTCCCCAGGGCGGGAATAATTCACCCCTCCACTTT.

The rearrangement joins TRBV10-3 to TRBJ2-2; 9 positions agree with TRBD2. From germline, CDR1 is ENHRY and CDR2 SYGVKD. V was pared by 8 bases and J by 0 bases, with 1 base of the junction left unmatched. The CDR3 is made up of 14 amino acids. CDR3 in DNA: TGTGCCATCGCGGGAGGGACGAACACCGGGGAGCTGTTTTTT. It is translated as CAIAGGTNTGELFF.

As regards this clone: The same CDR3 also results from other DNA sequences found in this sample. This chain connects TRBV5-1 to TRBJ1-4; 8 bases match TRBD1. The germline V gene encodes CDR1 SGHRS and CDR2 YFSETQ. This CDR3 is 15 amino acids long. J gave up 0 bases and V 4 bases, and 2 bases lay outside the gene matches. The CDR3 DNA reads as TGCGCCAGCAGCCTGACAGGGGCAACTAATGAAAAACTGTTTTTT. It codes for CASSLTGATNEKLFF.